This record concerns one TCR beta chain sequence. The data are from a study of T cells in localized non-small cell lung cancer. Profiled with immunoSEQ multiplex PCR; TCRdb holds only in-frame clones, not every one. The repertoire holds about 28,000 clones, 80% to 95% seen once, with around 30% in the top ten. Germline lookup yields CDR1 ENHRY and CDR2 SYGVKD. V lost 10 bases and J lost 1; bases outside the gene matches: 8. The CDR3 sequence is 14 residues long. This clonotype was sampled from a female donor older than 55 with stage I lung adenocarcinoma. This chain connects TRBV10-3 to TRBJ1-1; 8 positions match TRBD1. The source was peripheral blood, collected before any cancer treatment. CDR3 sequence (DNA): TGTGCCACCAAACAGGGGGGCGAGAACACTGAAGCTTTCTTT. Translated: CATKQGGENTEAFF.